This T cell receptor beta chain was profiled in a study of blood T cells in healthy people across ages. This clonotype has ten or more counts. Relative to the germline gene, one junction end is altered; a read error may explain this. Each sample yielded at least 6 million isolated PBMCs. Through a sample-barcoded 5' primer and a J-beta primer mix, a second PCR was run for 7 to 11 cycles. In TCRdb, the 5' RACE reads were re-called with MiXCR into one record per CDR3 protein. This table holds about 1,800,000 distinct CDR3 sequences, roughly 27% found once. The CDR3 contains 13 residues. Sequencing was performed on blood. The receptor comes from a woman aged 25 to 39 in good health. The chain is built from TRBV12-3 or TRBV12-4 and TRBJ2-7; D unresolved. This chain's CDR3 is CASSLGLGYEQYF. In DNA form, the CDR3 reads TGTGCCAGCAGCTTAGGCCTTGGCTACGAGCAGTACTTC.